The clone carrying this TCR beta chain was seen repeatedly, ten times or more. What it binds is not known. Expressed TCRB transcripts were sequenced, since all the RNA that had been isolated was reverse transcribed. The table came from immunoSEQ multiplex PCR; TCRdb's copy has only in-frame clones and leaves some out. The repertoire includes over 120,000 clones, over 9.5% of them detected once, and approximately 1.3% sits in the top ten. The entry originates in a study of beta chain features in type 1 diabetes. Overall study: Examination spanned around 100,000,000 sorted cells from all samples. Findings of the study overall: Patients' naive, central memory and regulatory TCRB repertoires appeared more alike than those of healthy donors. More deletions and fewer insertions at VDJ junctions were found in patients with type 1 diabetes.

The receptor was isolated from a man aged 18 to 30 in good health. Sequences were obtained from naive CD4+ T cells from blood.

The CDR3 nucleotides read TGCGCCAGCACACCAGGGGTAACCTACGAGCAGTACTTC. Encoded protein: CASTPGVTYEQYF. The V and J genes are TRBV23-1 and TRBJ2-7; TRBD1 might be the D (6 bases). TRBV23-1 is sorted into the ORF group, with uncertain function. The CDR3 totals 13 residues. Trimming left V 7 bases short and J 2 bases short, with 12 bases between.